This TCR beta chain was captured in a study of blood T cell repertoires in COVID-19. Patients of the Seattle cohort, enrolled during active infection, were followed longitudinally. Per the original methods: Reference gene primer amplification yielded estimated nucleated cell counts. The assay was immunoSEQ multiplex PCR, and TCRdb's table has in-frame clones only and misses some. The DNA gave D and trimming, while V, J and clone size come from that table. The repertoire consists of fewer than 450,000 clones, with approximately 88% occurring once and the leading ten covering over 10%. V shed 6 bases and J shed 7 bases, with 13 bases lying between them. The germline V gene has CDR1 MNHEY and CDR2 SVGEGT. The CDR3 has 13 amino acids. This clone was observed once.

Input material: peripheral blood. The gene calls are TRBV6-2 or TRBV6-3 and TRBJ1-5, with D perhaps matching TRBD1 (6 bases). The source of this sequence is a woman between 50 and 59 years old with COVID-19, enrolled during active disease. The CDR3: CASSRQDGQPQHF. The CDR3 nucleotides read TGTGCCAGCAGCAGACAGGATGGCCAGCCCCAGCATTTT.